The 32 T cell receptor beta chains in this list originate from one sample, sequenced in a study of tumor-infiltrating lymphocytes in primary liver carcinoma. Reverse transcription of approximately 500 ng total RNA with a constant-region primer produced TCR beta cDNA. For TCR beta, libraries were produced by three nested multiplex PCR rounds using slightly modified ARM-PCR. Amplification in the first two PCR rounds was performed using TRBV1-TRBV30 forward primers and a C-beta reverse primer for around 10 cycles each. MiXCR was run by TCRdb on the multiplex PCR reads, yielding one entry per CDR3 protein. The table lists about 120,000 distinct CDR3 sequences, about 68% of them singletons. The approximately 17-32 mg bulk tissue piece was not sorted before simultaneous RNA and DNA extraction. The specimen sequenced was liver tumor tissue from sampling region 1. Subset here: tumor region T1, superior pole. These receptors all stem from a woman aged 55-70 years with primary liver carcinoma and hepatitis B virus infection.

The table lists this clonotype with a few counts. For the CDR3, the DNA is TGTGCCAGCAGCACGGACGGGAGCTATGGCTACACCTTC. As protein: CASSTDGSYGYTF. The chain links TRBV6-6 to TRBJ1-2; D unresolved. This CDR3 has 13 amino acids. Germline V lookup: CDR1 MNHNY, CDR2 SVGAGI (reference sequence). Trimming pared 6 bases from V and 4 bases from J, leaving 12 bases between.

As regards this clonotype: A much bigger clone sits one base away, suggesting this may be a read error. This chain connects TRBV6-1 to TRBJ1-6; D might be TRBD1 (6 bases). The CDR3 is 16 amino acids. Germline V gene sequence: CDR1 MNHNS, CDR2 SASEGT. V shed 5 bases and J shed 11 bases, with 22 bases lying between them. The CDR3 loop reads CASSPQTGSISAPLHF. CDR3 bases: TGTGCCAGCAGTCCCCAGACAGGATCTATTTCCGCACCCCTCCACTTT.

This clonotype was detected once. A junction boundary mismatches the germline segment, possibly from a read error. V usage is TRBV11-3 and J usage is TRBJ2-3, with D perhaps matching TRBD1 (5 bases). The CDR3 loop spans 14 amino acids. CDR1 is SGHNT, CDR2 YENEEA, per germline. The CDR3 sequence: CASSYRTSTGTQYF. DNA for the CDR3: TGTGCCAGCAGCTATCGGACAAGCACAGGTACGCAGTATTTT. The full variable domain, with the rest looked up from reference TRBV11-3 and TRBJ2-3, is EAGVVQSPRYKIIEKKQPVAFWCNPISGHNTLYWYLQNLGQGPELLIRYENEEAVDDSQLPKDRFSAERLKGVDSTLKIQPAELGDSAVYLCASSYRTSTGTQYFGPGTRLTVL.

As for this clonotype: Relative to the germline gene, one junction end is altered; a read error may explain this. The rearrangement joins TRBV11-2 to TRBJ2-1, with 8 bases identical to TRBD2. Germline assignment: CDR1 SGHAT and CDR2 FQNNGV. This CDR3 is built from 13 residues. CDR3 DNA: TGTGCCGGCAGCTGGACTAGCAGGACAGAGCAGTTCTTC. Encoded protein: CAGSWTSRTEQFF.

Remarks on this clonotype: Given a much more abundant clone one base away, this may be a read error. CDR3 bases: TGCGCCAGCAGCCTAGCGACTAGCGGGCCGACTTACAATGAGCAGTTCTTC. This translates into CASSLATSGPTYNEQFF. The rearrangement joins TRBV4-1 to TRBJ2-1; TRBD2 matches 10 bases. Germline loops: CDR1 MGHRA, CDR2 YSYEKL. Losses at the gene ends were 4 bases for V and 4 bases for J; bases not matched to a gene: 10. CDR3 size: 17 residues.

The chain joins TRBV11-2 to TRBJ2-7; D call uncertain. V was clipped by 7 bases and J by 1 base, with 14 bases between them. CDR1 is SGHAT and CDR2 is FQNNGV in the germline V gene. The CDR3 is made up of 14 amino acids. This chain's CDR3 is CASNPQEDSYEQYF. The DNA of the CDR3 is TGTGCCAGCAACCCCCAAGAGGATTCCTACGAGCAGTACTTC. The complete variable domain, with remaining parts taken from reference TRBV11-2 and TRBJ2-7, reads EAGVAQSPRYKIIEKRQSVAFWCNPISGHATLYWYQQILGQGPKLLIQFQNNGVVDDSQLPKDRFSAERLKGVDSTLKIQPAKLEDSAVYLCASNPQEDSYEQYFGPGTRLTVT.

At least ten counts were recorded for this clonotype. The chain couples TRBV6-5 to TRBJ1-2; D is perhaps TRBD1 (5 bases). Between the trimmed V and J ends, which lost 6 bases and 2 bases, there was a span of 7 bases. The germline V gene has CDR1 MNHEY and CDR2 SVGAGI. The CDR3 is 12 residues long. The CDR3 spells CASSRDNYGYTF. The CDR3 DNA reads TGTGCCAGCAGCCGGGACAACTATGGCTACACCTTC.

A remark on this clonotype: One junction end disagrees with the germline gene, perhaps due to a read error. This rearrangement joins TRBV10-3 to TRBJ1-1; D call uncertain. Per the germline V gene, CDR1 is ENHRY and CDR2 is SYGVKD. This CDR3 comprises 15 residues. Here the CDR3 reads CAITRGIAMNTEAFF. The CDR3 DNA follows: TGTGCCATCACGAGAGGGATAGCTATGAACACCGAAGCTTTCTTT.

Comment on this clonotype: A much larger clone lies a single base off, so this may be a read error. Because the CDR3 is missing its conserved closing phenylalanine or tryptophan, this is likely a read error. The rearrangement links TRBV6-1 to TRBJ1-1, with unresolved D. Looked up from germline, CDR1 is MNHNS and CDR2 is SASEGT. CDR3 length: 15 residues. The V gene lost 2 bases and the J gene lost 4 bases, with 14 bases spanning the gap. CDR3 nucleotide sequence: TGTGCCAGCAGTGAACGGTGGACGGGAAGCACTGAAGCTTTCCTT. Protein sequence: CASSERWTGSTEAFL.

This clonotype was seen only a few times. The chain links TRBV28 to TRBJ2-7; the D is unclear. Germline CDR1 MDHEN, CDR2 SYDVKM. V lost 1 base, J lost 7 bases, and 17 bases lay in between. The CDR3 contains 15 residues. CDR3: CASSLFGGPSREQYF. The CDR3 region has the DNA TGTGCCAGCAGTTTATTCGGTGGACCCTCGAGGGAGCAGTACTTC.

This clonotype has a count of ten or more. J is TRBJ1-1 and V is TRBV29-1; D possibly corresponds to TRBD1 (5 bases). Trimming shortened V by 4 bases and J by 11 bases, and 14 bases separated the two germline ends. Germline V gene sequence: CDR1 SQVTM, CDR2 ANQGSEA. CDR3 size: 11 residues. The CDR3 loop is CSVVGGSGAFF. Written as DNA, the CDR3 is TGCAGCGTTGTGGGGGGGAGCGGTGCTTTCTTT.

The table lists this clonotype with a count of one. The chain has TRBV2 and TRBJ2-7, with a possible D match to TRBD2 (6 bases). Per the germline V gene, CDR1 is SNHLY and CDR2 is FYNNEI. V lost 1 base and J lost 4, with 8 bases in between. CDR3 length: 13 residues. The CDR3 bases are TGTGCCAGCAGTGAAGGGGGGGTATACGAGCAGTACTTC. It specifies CASSEGGVYEQYF. Full variable domain (remainder filled in from reference TRBV2 and TRBJ2-7): EPEVTQTPSHQVTQMGQEVILRCVPISNHLYFYWYRQILGQKVEFLVSFYNNEISEKSEIFDDQFSVERPDGSNFTLKIRSTKLEDSAMYFCASSEGGVYEQYFGPGTRLTVT.

In the case of this clonotype: A much larger clone lies one base from this, so it may be a read error. This chain connects TRBV10-1 to TRBJ2-3, with TRBD2 matching over 7 bases. The V segment lost 5 bases and the J segment 1 base; nucleotides outside the gene matches: 9. This CDR3 is 16 amino acids long. In germline, CDR1 is WNHNN, CDR2 SYGVQD (reference sequence). The CDR3 is CASSSKTSSGTDTQYF. The CDR3 DNA reads TGCGCCAGCAGTTCCAAGACTAGCAGCGGCACAGATACGCAGTATTTT.

This chain uses TRBV20-1 with TRBJ2-7; maybe TRBD2 (6 bases). The CDR3 covers 12 residues. Germline-derived CDR1 and CDR2 are DFQATT and SNEGSKA (reference sequence). The V end was cut by 4 bases, the J end by 3 bases, with 10 bases between. CDR3 sequence reads: CSANSGDYEQYF. The DNA for the CDR3 is TGCAGTGCTAATAGCGGAGACTACGAGCAGTACTTC.

With regard to this clonotype: A much larger clone differs from this one at a single base, so this may be a read error. CDR3 sequence: CSVAWSSYNEQFF. As DNA, the CDR3 is TGCAGCGTTGCTTGGAGCTCCTACAATGAGCAGTTCTTC. The gene calls are TRBV29-1 and TRBJ2-1, with D unresolved. The CDR3 is 13 amino acids. The germline V and J ends were trimmed by 4 bases and 0 bases, with 7 bases remaining between them. CDR1 and CDR2 from the germline V gene are SQVTM and ANQGSEA.

The chain couples TRBV11-2 to TRBJ2-7; D may match TRBD1 or TRBD2 (5 bases each). This CDR3 has 14 residues. Deletions cut 1 base from V and 8 bases from J, with 15 bases between. CDR1 is SGHAT, CDR2 FQNNGV, per germline. The CDR3 nucleotides are TGTGCCAGCAGCTTAGGGGGGTATGACAACAAGCAGTACTTC. Protein product: CASSLGGYDNKQYF.

With respect to this clonotype: A much larger clone lies a single base off, so this may be a read error. The chain combines TRBV10-2 with TRBJ2-1; perhaps TRBD2 as D (6 bases). CDR1 is WSHSY and CDR2 is SAAADI in the germline V gene. The CDR3 is made up of 14 amino acids. In DNA form, the CDR3 reads TGCACCAGCAGCGGGCCTTCAGGAGACAATGAGCAGTTCTTC. Translating it yields CTSSGPSGDNEQFF.

The table lists this clonotype with many counts. Here the CDR3 DNA reads TGTGCCAACTTTGACAGGGACACAGATACGCAGTATTTT. It is translated as CANFDRDTDTQYF. The V and J genes are TRBV2 and TRBJ2-3, with 7 bases lining up with TRBD1. The germline V gene encodes CDR1 SNHLY and CDR2 FYNNEI. V was clipped by 10 bases and J by 2 bases; unmatched bases: 6. This CDR3 is built from 13 residues.

This clonotype was seen a single time. Being one base from a much bigger clone, this may be a read error. This sequence joins TRBV12-3 or TRBV12-4 and TRBJ2-5; D assignment may be TRBD1 or TRBD2 (7 bases each). This CDR3 region has 13 residues. The CDR3 nucleotides are TGTGCCGGCAGGGGGGAACCTGCGGGGGCCCAGTACTTC. It codes for CAGRGEPAGAQYF.

Written as DNA, the CDR3 is TGTGCCAGCAGCTTAGGCATTGAGATCGATACGCAGTATTTT. Translation: CASSLGIEIDTQYF. The V and J genes are TRBV11-3 and TRBJ2-3; D is unresolved. The germline gives CDR1 SGHNT, CDR2 YENEEA. Between the trimmed V and J ends, which lost 1 base and 6 bases, there was a span of 11 bases. The CDR3 is 14 residues long.

This clonotype occurred many times. This chain uses TRBV6-5 with TRBJ1-1, with D hard to call. CDR3 length: 13 residues. V gave up 0 bases and J gave up 4 bases, with 6 bases separating them. Germline lookup yields CDR1 MNHEY and CDR2 SVGAGI. As DNA, the CDR3 is TGTGCCAGCAGTTACTCGGCGGGCACTGAAGCTTTCTTT. Amino acids: CASSYSAGTEAFF.

This clonotype came up many times. The chain couples TRBV6-1 to TRBJ1-5, with a possible D match to TRBD1 (5 bases). CDR3 length: 14 residues. The germline V and J ends were trimmed by 6 bases and 0 bases, with 9 bases remaining between them. Germline V lookup: CDR1 MNHNS, CDR2 SASEGT. CDR3 sequence reads: CASRNGGSNQPQHF. In nucleotides, the CDR3 is TGTGCCAGCAGAAACGGGGGTAGCAATCAGCCCCAGCATTTT.

Worth noting for this clonotype: The junction does not match germline at one end; this may be a read error. The rearrangement links TRBV5-1 to TRBJ2-1; D unclear. The germline CDR1 and CDR2 sequences are SGHRS and YFSETQ. The length of the CDR3 is 14 residues. The CDR3 sequence is CVSRPEDPINEQFF. The CDR3 DNA reads TGCGTCAGCAGGCCTGAGGACCCAATCAATGAGCAGTTCTTC.

This clonotype was counted between two and nine times. The V gene is TRBV28, the J gene TRBJ2-7; TRBD2 matches 8 bases. The CDR3 has 15 residues. V trimming: 5 bases; J trimming: 3 bases; junction bases outside the gene matches: 9. Germline V lookup: CDR1 MDHEN, CDR2 SYDVKM. Written as DNA, the CDR3 is TGTGCCAGCAGTCCCGGGGGGGGGCGGGTCTACGAGCAGTACTTC. Translated: CASSPGGGRVYEQYF.

This clonotype was recorded only once. The rearrangement joins TRBV5-1 to TRBJ1-2; no firm D call. The CDR3 has 14 amino acids. The germline V and J ends were trimmed by 0 bases and 4 bases, with 10 bases remaining between them. The germline CDR1 and CDR2 sequences are SGHRS and YFSETQ. DNA for the CDR3: TGCGCCAGCAGCTTGGTTATGACTGGCTATGGCTACACCTTC. This encodes CASSLVMTGYGYTF.

The chain carries TRBV7-8 and TRBJ2-3; D not certain. Trimming removed 8 bases at V and 2 bases at J, with 14 bases between. The CDR3 is made up of 14 amino acids. Germline-derived CDR1 and CDR2 are SGHVS and FQNEAQ. CDR3 nucleotides: TGTGCCAGCCGGTTGCCACACCACACAGATACGCAGTATTTT. Translation gives CASRLPHHTDTQYF. Looking up the rest from reference TRBV7-8 and TRBJ2-3 gives the full variable domain: GAGVSQSPRYKVAKRGQDVALRCDPISGHVSLFWYQQALGQGPEFLTYFQNEAQLDKSGLPSDRFFAERPEGSVSTLKIQRTQQEDSAVYLCASRLPHHTDTQYFGPGTRLTVL.

This clonotype was seen at least ten times. The CDR3, as DNA: TGCGCCAGCAGCTTAGGGACAGCGAACACTGAAGCTTTCTTT. This translates into CASSLGTANTEAFF. V gene TRBV5-1 combines with J gene TRBJ1-1; TRBD1 aligns across 7 bases. The CDR3 is made up of 14 amino acids. Trimming removed 2 bases from V and 1 base from J; junction bases left unmatched: 2. Germline V gene data show CDR1 as SGHRS and CDR2 as YFSETQ. Supplemented by reference TRBV5-1 and TRBJ1-1, the full variable domain reads KAGVTQTPRYLIKTRGQQVTLSCSPISGHRSVSWYQQTPGQGLQFLFEYFSETQRNKGNFPGRFSGRQFSNSRSEMNVSTLELGDSALYLCASSLGTANTEAFFGQGTRLTVV.

The V gene is TRBV5-5, the J gene TRBJ2-1; D is possibly TRBD1 (5 bases). This CDR3 has 13 residues. Per germline, CDR1 SGHKS and CDR2 YYEKEE (reference sequence). V was clipped by 6 bases and J by 4 bases, with 11 bases between them. The CDR3 sequence is CASNRRQYNEQFF. The DNA of the CDR3 is TGTGCCAGCAACAGGAGACAGTACAATGAGCAGTTCTTC.

This clonotype has a handful of counts. The chain recombines TRBV19 with TRBJ2-2; D remains unclear. Germline V gives CDR1 LNHDA, CDR2 SQIVND (reference sequence). The germline V and J ends were trimmed by 8 bases and 3 bases, with 13 bases remaining between them. This CDR3 has 14 residues. CDR3 in amino acids: CASHSSVYTGELFF. CDR3 bases: TGTGCCAGTCACTCCAGCGTCTACACCGGGGAGCTGTTTTTT.

V and J are TRBV11-2 and TRBJ2-7, with 9 bases lining up with TRBD1. The length of the CDR3 is 15 residues. With 5 bases clipped from V and 3 bases from J, the junction kept 8 bases outside the gene matches. Germline V gene data show CDR1 as SGHAT and CDR2 as FQNNGV. In nucleotides, the CDR3 is TGTGCCAGCAGCCTGTGGACAGGGGAGATCTACGAGCAGTACTTC. Translating it yields CASSLWTGEIYEQYF.

With respect to this clonotype: The CDR3 carries no conserved terminal phenylalanine or tryptophan, so it likely arises from a read error. This rearrangement joins TRBV6-1 to TRBJ2-7; possibly TRBD1 for D (5 bases). From germline, CDR1 is MNHNS and CDR2 SASEGT. The length of the CDR3 is 13 residues. V shed 4 bases and J shed 0 bases, with 7 bases lying between them. The CDR3 reads CASSVGDSYEQYL. CDR3 nucleotide sequence: TGTGCCAGCAGTGTAGGGGACTCCTACGAGCAGTACCTC.

The rearrangement joins TRBV30 to TRBJ1-5, with 7 bases that match TRBD1. Germline CDR1 reads GTSNPN; CDR2 reads SVGIG (reference sequence). This CDR3 is built from 13 residues. V lost 7 bases and J lost 3; bases outside the gene matches: 6. The CDR3 loop reads CALKQGYNQPQHF. CDR3 coding DNA: TGTGCCTTGAAACAGGGGTACAATCAGCCCCAGCATTTT.